A single sample gave rise to the 30 T cell receptor beta chains below, sequenced in a study of T cell responses to AZD1222 COVID-19 vaccine. Libraries were prepared by immunoSEQ multiplex PCR; TCRdb keeps only in-frame clonotypes and omits some of them. This table has fewer than 120,000 clones, more than 90% appearing once. The sequencing here drew on peripheral blood, taken 28 days after the second AZD1222 dose. The receptors stem from an adult who received the AZD1222 COVID-19 vaccine.

CDR3 DNA: TGTGCCAGCAGCCAACCAGGGAGGACCAAAAACATTCAGTACTTC. This translates into CASSQPGRTKNIQYF. The V call is TRBV4-2, the J call TRBJ2-4; D may be TRBD2 (6 bases). CDR1 is LGHNA, CDR2 YNFKEQ, per germline. The CDR3 spans 15 residues. Trimming stripped 2 bases from V and 2 bases from J, with 10 bases between.

This chain joins TRBV10-3 and TRBJ1-2; 10 bases align to TRBD1. J was trimmed by 4 bases and V by 10 bases; bases with no gene match: 18. CDR1 and CDR2 from the germline V gene are ENHRY and SYGVKD. The CDR3 runs 17 residues. CDR3 nucleotides: TGTGCCACCCAAATAGAGGACAGGGGGGGCTTCGGCTATGGCTACACCTTC. This codes for CATQIEDRGGFGYGYTF.

This clone is a singleton in its sample. The rearrangement joins TRBV18 to TRBJ1-2, with TRBD1 matching over 12 bases. In germline, CDR1 is KGHSH, CDR2 LQKENI. V lost 5 bases, J lost 4 bases, and 11 bases stayed unmatched. CDR3 length: 17 amino acids. The CDR3, as DNA: TGTGCCAGCTCATCATCGCCGGGACAGGGGGCAGGCTATGGCTACACCTTC. Translation gives CASSSSPGQGAGYGYTF.

This clone was counted once. The rearrangement links TRBV19 to TRBJ1-5, with D maybe TRBD1 (6 bases). The V end lost 5 bases, the J end lost 5 bases, and 13 bases lay between the germline ends. The CDR3 has 14 amino acids. Per the germline V gene, CDR1 is LNHDA and CDR2 is SQIVND (reference sequence). As DNA, the CDR3 is TGTGCCAGTAGTTGGGGGGCAGGACATCAGCCCCAGCATTTT. Amino acids: CASSWGAGHQPQHF.

The chain employs TRBV28 and TRBJ1-2, with D possibly being TRBD1 (6 bases). The CDR3 contains 14 residues. With 8 bases removed from V and 5 bases from J, the gap between germline ends came to 18 bases. The germline CDR1 and CDR2 sequences are MDHEN and SYDVKM. DNA for the CDR3: TGTGCCAGCGTTGAACCGGGACACCTTTATGGCTACACCTTC. This sequence encodes CASVEPGHLYGYTF.

The count of this clone is one. The rearrangement links TRBV4-3 to TRBJ2-2, with 7 bases identical to TRBD2. CDR1 and CDR2 from the germline V gene are LGHNA and YSLEER. The CDR3 spans 18 residues. The trim removed 0 bases at V and 0 bases at J, leaving 7 bases unmatched. CDR3 residues: CASSQDWGSGANTGELFF. For the CDR3, the DNA is TGCGCCAGCAGCCAAGATTGGGGGAGCGGGGCGAACACCGGGGAGCTGTTTTTT.

This sequence joins TRBV7-2 and TRBJ2-5; no clear D gene. The CDR3 has 14 amino acids. Germline CDR1 SGHTA, CDR2 FQGNSA. V was pared by 5 bases and J by 2 bases, with 12 bases between. The chain's CDR3 is CASSRSGPQETQYF. As DNA, the CDR3 is TGTGCCAGCAGCCGCTCCGGACCACAAGAGACCCAGTACTTC.

V and J are TRBV19 and TRBJ1-5; 9 bases line up with TRBD1. This CDR3 has 15 amino acids. Per the germline V gene, CDR1 is LNHDA and CDR2 is SQIVND (reference sequence). The trim removed 5 bases at V and 3 bases at J, leaving 5 bases unmatched. CDR3 DNA: TGTGCCAGTAGTTGGGGGACAGGGCACAATCAGCCCCAGCATTTT. It is translated as CASSWGTGHNQPQHF.

The chain recombines TRBV4-1 with TRBJ1-3, with 12 bases fitting TRBD1. V was clipped by 3 bases and J by 3 bases; unmatched bases: 12. The CDR3 is 19 residues long. In germline, CDR1 is MGHRA, CDR2 YSYEKL. In DNA, the CDR3 is TGCGCCAGCAGCCAGATCCGGGACAGGGGGCCCTTGATTGGAAACACCATATATTTT. Translated, it gives CASSQIRDRGPLIGNTIYF.

This CDR3 is CASSLAPGLASTDTQYF. DNA for the CDR3: TGTGCCAGCAGCTTAGCTCCGGGACTAGCGAGCACAGATACGCAGTATTTT. The chain recombines TRBV7-2 with TRBJ2-3; 10 bases are a match to TRBD2. The CDR3 consists of 17 residues. With 0 bases clipped from V and 0 bases from J, the junction kept 3 bases outside the gene matches. Germline CDR1 reads SGHTA; CDR2 reads FQGNSA.

The sample holds a few counts of this clone. The rearrangement uses TRBV9 and TRBJ1-1; 7 nucleotides agree with TRBD1. Germline V lookup: CDR1 SGDLS, CDR2 YYNGEE. This CDR3 comprises 20 residues. V shed 3 bases and J 6 bases; nucleotides not matched to a gene: 26. CDR3 in amino acids: CASSALNSGQRQSLKAEAFF. CDR3 nucleotides: TGTGCCAGCAGCGCACTGAATTCGGGACAGCGTCAGTCATTGAAGGCTGAAGCTTTCTTT.

This chain joins TRBV6-2 or TRBV6-3 and TRBJ1-4; 7 bases align to TRBD1. With V trimmed by 6 bases and J by 7 bases, 11 bases remained unmatched. The CDR3 totals 15 residues. Germline loops: CDR1 MNHEY, CDR2 SVGEGT. The CDR3 here is CASSIQGTSGEKLFF. CDR3 nucleotide sequence: TGTGCCAGCAGCATACAGGGGACGTCGGGTGAAAAACTGTTTTTT.

CDR3 protein: CAISGRVGQPQHF. The CDR3 coding sequence is TGTGCCATCAGTGGCAGGGTCGGTCAGCCCCAGCATTTT. This rearrangement joins TRBV10-3 to TRBJ1-5, with D possibly matching TRBD1 (5 bases). Trimming cost V 4 bases and J 6 bases, with 10 bases left between them. In germline, CDR1 is ENHRY, CDR2 SYGVKD. The CDR3 length is 13 residues.

The V gene is TRBV18, the J gene TRBJ1-5; 8 nucleotides align to TRBD1. CDR3 length: 16 amino acids. The V gene's germline CDR1 is KGHSH and CDR2 LQKENI. With 5 bases clipped from V and 6 bases from J, the junction kept 12 bases outside the gene matches. The DNA for the CDR3 is TGTGCCAGCTCATTGACCCAGGGGGCTGGGGGTCAGCCCCAGCATTTT. It is translated as CASSLTQGAGGQPQHF.

The chain joins TRBV5-4 to TRBJ2-2; D is uncertain. V lost 4 bases to trimming and J lost 7 bases, with 11 bases between them. This CDR3 is built from 13 residues. Germline-derived CDR1 and CDR2 are SGHNT and YYREEE (reference sequence). The chain's CDR3 is CASSTDSIGELFF. The CDR3 region has the DNA TGTGCCAGCAGCACAGACTCGATCGGGGAGCTGTTTTTT.

The chain combines TRBV5-4 with TRBJ2-3; weak D call: TRBD2 (5 bases). CDR3 length: 14 amino acids. V was cut by 0 bases and J by 3 bases, with 8 bases left in between. Looked up from germline, CDR1 is SGHNT and CDR2 is YYREEE (reference sequence). Here the CDR3 reads CASSLVTGTDTQYF. The CDR3 coding sequence is TGTGCCAGCAGCTTGGTCACGGGGACAGATACGCAGTATTTT.

This chain links TRBV27 with TRBJ1-4; TRBD1 matches 9 bases. CDR3 size: 15 residues. V lost 6 bases, J lost 6 bases, and 8 bases stayed unmatched. The germline V gene encodes CDR1 MNHEY and CDR2 SMNVEV (reference sequence). Here the CDR3 reads CASSSLGQGDEKLFF. Written as DNA, the CDR3 is TGTGCCAGCAGCTCCCTGGGACAGGGTGATGAAAAACTGTTTTTT.

This chain connects TRBV6-4 to TRBJ1-1; D is unresolved. The CDR3 runs 13 residues. Deletions cut 4 bases from V and 1 base from J, with 7 bases between. Germline V gives CDR1 MRHNA, CDR2 SNTAGT. CDR3: CASSATRNTEAFF. CDR3 nucleotides: TGTGCCAGCAGTGCCACAAGGAACACTGAAGCTTTCTTT.

The V gene is TRBV4-1, the J gene TRBJ2-5; D is unresolved. The ends were cut back, 1 base at V and 1 base at J, with 7 bases in the middle. CDR3 length: 14 residues. Germline CDR1 and CDR2: MGHRA and YSYEKL. The CDR3 here is CASSQVRFQETQYF. DNA of the CDR3: TGCGCCAGCAGCCAAGTGAGGTTCCAAGAGACCCAGTACTTC.

The chain carries TRBV5-4 and TRBJ1-2; possibly TRBD1 for D (6 bases). From germline, CDR1 is SGHNT and CDR2 YYREEE (reference sequence). The CDR3 runs to 14 residues. With 4 bases removed from V and 8 bases from J, the gap between germline ends came to 18 bases. The CDR3 reads CASSTRQAILGYTF. For the CDR3, the DNA is TGTGCCAGCAGCACTAGACAGGCTATTCTGGGCTACACCTTC.

This clone occurred once. The gene calls are TRBV5-1 and TRBJ1-5; unclear D gene. The length of the CDR3 is 14 residues. Germline values: CDR1 SGHRS, CDR2 YFSETQ. Trimming cost V 0 bases and J 7 bases, with 11 bases left between them. The chain's CDR3 is CASSLAGNPQPQHF. In nucleotides, the CDR3 is TGCGCCAGCAGCTTGGCTGGAAACCCCCAGCCCCAGCATTTT.

The genes are TRBV4-1 and TRBJ2-7; 9 bases map to TRBD2. This CDR3 spans 15 amino acids. The V gene end was trimmed by 4 bases and the J gene end by 3 bases; junction bases not matched to a gene: 7. Per germline, CDR1 MGHRA and CDR2 YSYEKL. The CDR3 sequence is CASSPDSGGLYEQYF. In DNA, the CDR3 is TGCGCCAGCAGCCCAGATAGCGGGGGTCTCTACGAGCAGTACTTC.

The chain couples TRBV6-1 to TRBJ1-5; D is unresolved. The V end was cut by 3 bases, the J end by 8 bases, with 8 bases between. The CDR3 covers 12 residues. In germline, CDR1 is MNHNS, CDR2 SASEGT. Written as DNA, the CDR3 is TGTGCCAGCAGTGAGCCCATGGAGCCCCAGCATTTT. It is translated as CASSEPMEPQHF.

This rearrangement joins TRBV6-1 to TRBJ2-7; D gene ambiguous. The CDR3 sequence is 13 residues long. The V gene's germline CDR1 is MNHNS and CDR2 SASEGT. The V gene lost 2 bases and the J gene lost 5 bases, with 10 bases spanning the gap. The CDR3 region is CASSELASDEQYF. CDR3 DNA sequence: TGTGCCAGCAGTGAACTTGCTTCGGACGAGCAGTACTTC.

The chain carries TRBV7-6 and TRBJ2-6, with D perhaps given as TRBD1 or TRBD2 (6 bases each). The CDR3 spans 19 residues. The germline V gene has CDR1 SGHVS and CDR2 FNYEAQ. V was clipped by 2 bases and J by 0 bases, with 17 bases between them. The CDR3 DNA follows: TGTGCCAGCAGCTTACGGAGAAACGGGGGCTCCTCTGGGGCCAACGTCCTGACTTTC. Amino acids: CASSLRRNGGSSGANVLTF. The entire variable domain, with the rest obtained from reference TRBV7-6 and TRBJ2-6, is as follows: GAGVSQSPRYKVTKRGQDVALRCDPISGHVSLYWYRQALGQGPEFLTYFNYEAQQDKSGLPNDRFSAERPEGSISTLTIQRTEQRDSAMYRCASSLRRNGGSSGANVLTFGAGSRLTVL.

Regarding this clone: The sample contains more than one DNA sequence encoding this CDR3. V usage is TRBV12-3 or TRBV12-4 and J usage is TRBJ1-1, with D perhaps matching TRBD1 (6 bases). V was pared by 5 bases and J by 4 bases, with 8 bases between. CDR3 size: 12 residues. The CDR3 is CASSTGFTEAFF. The DNA of the CDR3 is TGTGCCAGCAGTACAGGGTTCACTGAAGCTTTCTTT.

The chain uses TRBV7-9 and TRBJ1-2; 10 bases match TRBD1. Looked up from germline, CDR1 is SEHNR and CDR2 is FQNEAQ (reference sequence). This CDR3 is 14 amino acids long. V lost 5 bases and J lost 3; bases outside the gene matches: 3. CDR3 sequence reads: CASSTGQGHYGYTF. The CDR3 coding sequence is TGTGCCAGCAGCACGGGACAGGGGCACTATGGCTACACCTTC.

V usage is TRBV19 and J usage is TRBJ2-7; tentatively, D is TRBD2 (5 bases). The V end was cut by 6 bases, the J end by 6 bases, with 18 bases between. The CDR3 runs 14 residues. CDR1 is LNHDA, CDR2 SQIVND, per germline (reference sequence). CDR3 sequence reads: CASRTVGVGGEQYF. CDR3 bases: TGTGCCAGTAGGACGGTCGGGGTTGGAGGCGAGCAGTACTTC.

The V and J genes are TRBV5-6 and TRBJ1-6; 7 bases fit TRBD1. The CDR3 consists of 16 residues. The V and J ends lost 5 bases and 4 bases, in that order; junction bases with no gene match: 9. Per the germline V gene, CDR1 is SGHDT and CDR2 is YYEEEE. The CDR3 DNA sequence: TGTGCCAGCAGATTTCAGGGGGGGGAATATAATTCACCCCTCCACTTT. It is translated as CASRFQGGEYNSPLHF.

CDR3 sequence reads: CASSPGAPVRGRSGNTIYF. In DNA form, the CDR3 reads TGTGCCAGCAGCCCGGGTGCCCCCGTCCGGGGGCGATCCGGAAACACCATATATTTT. V gene TRBV7-2 combines with J gene TRBJ1-3; D possibly corresponds to TRBD1 (6 bases). In germline, CDR1 is SGHTA, CDR2 FQGNSA. With 5 bases removed from V and 4 bases from J, the gap between germline ends came to 27 bases. The CDR3 sequence is 19 residues long.